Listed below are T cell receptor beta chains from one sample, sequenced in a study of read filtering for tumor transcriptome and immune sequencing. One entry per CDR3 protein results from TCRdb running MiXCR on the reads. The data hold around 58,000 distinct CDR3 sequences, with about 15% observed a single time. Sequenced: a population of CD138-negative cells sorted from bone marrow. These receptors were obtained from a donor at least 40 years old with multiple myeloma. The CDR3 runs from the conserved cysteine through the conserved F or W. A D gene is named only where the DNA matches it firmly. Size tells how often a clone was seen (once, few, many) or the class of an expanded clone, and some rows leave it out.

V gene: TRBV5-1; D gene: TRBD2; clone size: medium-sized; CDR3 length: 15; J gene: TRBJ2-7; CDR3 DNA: TGTGCCAGCAGCTTGTTGTGGGAGGGCTCCTACGAGCAGTACTTC; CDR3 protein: CASSLLWEGSYEQYF
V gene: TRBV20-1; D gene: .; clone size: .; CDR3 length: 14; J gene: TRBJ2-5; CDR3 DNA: TGCAGTGCTCCCACCCAAACTAGGGAGAGGACCCAGTACTTC; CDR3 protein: CSAPTQTRERTQYF
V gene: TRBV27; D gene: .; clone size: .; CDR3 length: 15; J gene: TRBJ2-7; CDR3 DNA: TGTGCCAGCAGTTTATCAACCGGGAGAACTTACGAGCAGTACTTC; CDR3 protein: CASSLSTGRTYEQYF
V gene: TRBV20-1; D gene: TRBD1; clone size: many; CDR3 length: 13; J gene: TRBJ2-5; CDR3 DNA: TGCAGTGCTCGACAGGGCCTGGTAGAGACCCAGTACTTC; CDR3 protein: CSARQGLVETQYF
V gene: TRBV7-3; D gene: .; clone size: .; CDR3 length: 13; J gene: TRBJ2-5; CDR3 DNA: TGTGCCAGCAGCCCGGGGACGGAGGAGACCCAGTACTTC; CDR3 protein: CASSPGTEETQYF
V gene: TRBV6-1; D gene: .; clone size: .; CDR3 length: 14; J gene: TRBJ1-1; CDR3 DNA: TGTGCCAGCTTTCGGGAAATCATGAACACTGAAGCTTTCTTT; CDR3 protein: CASFREIMNTEAFF
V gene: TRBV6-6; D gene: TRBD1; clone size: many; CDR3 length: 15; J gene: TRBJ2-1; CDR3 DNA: TGTGCCAGCAGTCCTCCGGACAGGGGGCTACTCGAGCAGTTCTTC; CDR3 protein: CASSPPDRGLLEQFF
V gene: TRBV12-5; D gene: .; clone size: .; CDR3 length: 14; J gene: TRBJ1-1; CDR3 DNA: TGTGCTAGTGGTTTCCGGGAATCGAACACTGAAGCTTTCTTT; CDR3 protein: CASGFRESNTEAFF
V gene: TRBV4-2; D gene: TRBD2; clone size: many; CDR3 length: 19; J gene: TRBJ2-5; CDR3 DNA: TGTGCCAGCAGCCAAGATTTATTCCAACTAGCGGGAGTAAGAGAGACCCAGTACTTC; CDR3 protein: CASSQDLFQLAGVRETQYF
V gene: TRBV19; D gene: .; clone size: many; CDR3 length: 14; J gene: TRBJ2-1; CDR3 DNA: TGTGCCAGTAGTTCCGTGAGCTCCTACAATGAGCAGTTCTTC; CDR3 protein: CASSSVSSYNEQFF
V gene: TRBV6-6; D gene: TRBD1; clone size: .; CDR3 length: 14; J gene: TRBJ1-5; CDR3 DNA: TGTGCCAGCTGTTACAGGGGTAGCAATCAGCCCCAGCATTTT; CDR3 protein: CASCYRGSNQPQHF
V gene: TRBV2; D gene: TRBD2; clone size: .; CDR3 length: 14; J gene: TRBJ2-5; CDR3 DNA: TGTGCCAGCACCCCTAGCGGTAACCAAGAGACCCAGTACTTC; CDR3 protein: CASTPSGNQETQYF
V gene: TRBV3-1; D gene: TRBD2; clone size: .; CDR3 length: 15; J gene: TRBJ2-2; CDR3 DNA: TGTGCCAGCAGCCATGAGCGGGGGGCCCCCGGGGAGCTGTTTTTT; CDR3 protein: CASSHERGAPGELFF
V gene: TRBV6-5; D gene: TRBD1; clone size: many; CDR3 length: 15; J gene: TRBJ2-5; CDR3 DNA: TGTGCCAGCAGTTACTCAACAGGGGCGGCGGAGACCCAGTACTTC; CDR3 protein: CASSYSTGAAETQYF
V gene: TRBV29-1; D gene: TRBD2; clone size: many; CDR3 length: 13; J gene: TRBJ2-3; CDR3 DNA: TGCAGCGTTGAGACTAGCGGGAGGGATACGCAGTATTTT; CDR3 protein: CSVETSGRDTQYF
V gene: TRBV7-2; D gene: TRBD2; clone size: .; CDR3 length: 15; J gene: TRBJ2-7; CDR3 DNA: TGTGCCAGCAGCTTCTCAGCGGGAGCGCCGTCCGAGCAGTACTTC; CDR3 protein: CASSFSAGAPSEQYF
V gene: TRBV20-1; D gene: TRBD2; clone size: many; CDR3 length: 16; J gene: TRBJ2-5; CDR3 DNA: TGCAGTGCTAGAGATATAGCGGGAGGGCCGCAAGAGACCCAGTACTTC; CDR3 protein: CSARDIAGGPQETQYF
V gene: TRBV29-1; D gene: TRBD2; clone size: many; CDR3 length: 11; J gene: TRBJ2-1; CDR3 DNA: TGCAGCGTGGATAGCGGGAGGGCCGAGTTCTTC; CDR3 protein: CSVDSGRAEFF
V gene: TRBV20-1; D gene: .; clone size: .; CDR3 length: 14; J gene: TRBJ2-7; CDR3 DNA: TGCAGTGCTAGAGATCTGGTCGGGACAACCGAGCAGTACTTC; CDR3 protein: CSARDLVGTTEQYF
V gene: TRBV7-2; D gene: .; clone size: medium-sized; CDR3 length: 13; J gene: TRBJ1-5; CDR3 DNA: TGTGCCAGCAGCCTGAGGGGCAATCAGCCCCAGCATTTT; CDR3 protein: CASSLRGNQPQHF
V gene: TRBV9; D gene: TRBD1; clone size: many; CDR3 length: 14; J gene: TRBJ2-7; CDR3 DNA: TGTGCCAGCAGCGTAGACGACAGGGTCTCCGAGCAGTACTTC; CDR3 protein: CASSVDDRVSEQYF
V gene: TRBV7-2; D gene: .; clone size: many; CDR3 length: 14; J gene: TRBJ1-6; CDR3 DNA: TGTGCCAGCAGCGCCACCAGGGGAAATTCACCCCTCCACTTT; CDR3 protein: CASSATRGNSPLHF
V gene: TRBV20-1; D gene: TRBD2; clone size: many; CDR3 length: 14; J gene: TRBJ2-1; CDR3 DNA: TGCAGTGCTAGAGGCCCTCGAGCGGGAGTTGAGCAGTTCTTC; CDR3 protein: CSARGPRAGVEQFF
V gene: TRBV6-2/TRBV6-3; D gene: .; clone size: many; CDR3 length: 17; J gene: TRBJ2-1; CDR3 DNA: TGTGCCAGCAGCTTCAGGGTTGTTATAAGGAGGGACGGTGAGCAGTTCTTC; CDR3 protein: CASSFRVVIRRDGEQFF
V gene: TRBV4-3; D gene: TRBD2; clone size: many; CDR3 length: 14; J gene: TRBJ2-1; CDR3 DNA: TGCGCCAGCAGCCAGATCCTTAGCGGGGGTGAGCAGTTCTTC; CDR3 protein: CASSQILSGGEQFF
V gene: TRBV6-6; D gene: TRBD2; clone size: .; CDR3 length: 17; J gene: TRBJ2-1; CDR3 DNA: TGTGCCAGCAGTTACTCCGGACTAGCGGGAGTCTACAATGAGCAGTTCTTC; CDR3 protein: CASSYSGLAGVYNEQFF
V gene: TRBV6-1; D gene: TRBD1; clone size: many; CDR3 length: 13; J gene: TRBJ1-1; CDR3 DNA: TGTGCCAGCAGGGACAGGGCCCCTACTGAAGCTTTCTTT; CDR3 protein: CASRDRAPTEAFF
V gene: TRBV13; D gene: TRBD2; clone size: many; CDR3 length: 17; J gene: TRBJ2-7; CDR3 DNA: TGTGCCAGCAGCTTAAGGCTGGGACTAGCACTTCGTTACGAGCAGTACTTC; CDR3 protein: CASSLRLGLALRYEQYF
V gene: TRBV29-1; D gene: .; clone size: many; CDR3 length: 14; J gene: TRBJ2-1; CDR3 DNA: TGCAGCGTTGGGGCTTCCATAGGGGCTACTGAGCAGTTCTTC; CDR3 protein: CSVGASIGATEQFF
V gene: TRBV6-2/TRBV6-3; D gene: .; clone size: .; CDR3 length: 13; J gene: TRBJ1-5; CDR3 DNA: TGTGCCAGCAGTTACAAGGGGTTAACGGCCCAGCATTTT; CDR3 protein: CASSYKGLTAQHF
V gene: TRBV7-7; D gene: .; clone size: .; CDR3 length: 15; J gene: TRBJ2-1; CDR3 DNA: TGTGCTAGCAGCTCCGGGAATTTAATGGGGAATGAGCAGTTCTTC; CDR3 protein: CASSSGNLMGNEQFF
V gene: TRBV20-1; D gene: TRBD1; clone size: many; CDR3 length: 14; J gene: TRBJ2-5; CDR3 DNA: TGCAGTGCTAGGTCCGGACAGGTAGACGAGACCCAGTACTTC; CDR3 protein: CSARSGQVDETQYF
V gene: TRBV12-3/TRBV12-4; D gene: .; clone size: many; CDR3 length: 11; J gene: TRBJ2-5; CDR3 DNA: TGTGCCAGCAGTCCATTTGAGACCCAGTACTTC; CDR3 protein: CASSPFETQYF
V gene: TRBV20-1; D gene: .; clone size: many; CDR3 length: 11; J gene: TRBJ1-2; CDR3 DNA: TGCAGTGCATCGGACCCATATGGCTACACCTTC; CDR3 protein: CSASDPYGYTF
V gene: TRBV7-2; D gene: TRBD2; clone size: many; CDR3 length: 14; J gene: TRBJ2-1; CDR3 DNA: TGTGCCAGCAGCTTAGGGGGACTAGGAAATGAGCAGTTCTTC; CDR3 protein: CASSLGGLGNEQFF
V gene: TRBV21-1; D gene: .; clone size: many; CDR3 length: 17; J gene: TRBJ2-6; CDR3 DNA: TGTGCCAGCAAACCGGGACAGTGTCTCTCTGGGGCCAACGTCCTGACTTTC; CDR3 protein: CASKPGQCLSGANVLTF